One sample yielded the 24 T cell receptor beta chains listed below, sequenced in a study of CD8 T cells in ankylosing spondylitis. TCRdb reprocessed the 5' RACE reads via MiXCR and lists one record per CDR3 protein. The table includes about 220,000 distinct CDR3 sequences, about 11% detected once. The sample was blood, either unsorted or a sorted T cell fraction (not recorded which). The receptors come from a male donor with ankylosing spondylitis or in good health (not recorded which).

There are many counts of this clonotype. V is TRBV5-6 and J is TRBJ2-1; perhaps TRBD2 as D (6 bases). CDR3 length: 15 residues. Germline V gene data show CDR1 as SGHDT and CDR2 as YYEEEE. The ends were cut back, 1 base at V and 0 bases at J, with 8 bases in the middle. CDR3 sequence (DNA): TGTGCCAGCAGCTTGAGCGGGTTCTCCTACAATGAGCAGTTCTTC. Translated: CASSLSGFSYNEQFF.

In DNA, the CDR3 is TGTGCCAGCAGTGGTAGTAGGGCCGTGTTCAATGAGCAGTTCTTC. The encoded protein is CASSGSRAVFNEQFF. This chain joins TRBV2 and TRBJ2-1; no firm D call. The V gene lost 4 bases and the J gene lost 6 bases, with 16 bases spanning the gap. This CDR3 is built from 15 residues. Germline lookup yields CDR1 SNHLY and CDR2 FYNNEI.

This clonotype was seen repeatedly, ten times or more. The chain joins TRBV29-1 to TRBJ2-2, with 8 nucleotides matching TRBD2. Per the germline V gene, CDR1 is SQVTM and CDR2 is ANQGSEA. With 5 bases clipped from V and 5 bases from J, the junction kept 10 bases outside the gene matches. The CDR3 extends over 15 amino acids. The CDR3 coding sequence is TGCAGCGTTACCCGGAGTAGCGGGGATACCGGGGAGCTGTTTTTT. Its protein is CSVTRSSGDTGELFF.

The V and J genes are TRBV7-2 and TRBJ1-5; 7 positions agree with TRBD1. V shed 5 bases, J shed 3 bases, and the junction held 7 bases outside the gene matches. This CDR3 contains 15 residues. The germline V gene encodes CDR1 SGHTA and CDR2 FQGNSA. CDR3 sequence reads: CASSGQGGDNQPQHF. CDR3 sequence (DNA): TGTGCCAGCAGCGGCCAGGGGGGGGACAATCAGCCCCAGCATTTT.

This sequence joins TRBV7-6 and TRBJ1-1, with D maybe TRBD1 (5 bases). The CDR3 spans 15 residues. Germline V lookup: CDR1 SGHVS, CDR2 FNYEAQ. The V gene lost 0 bases and the J gene lost 4 bases, with 12 bases spanning the gap. CDR3 region: CASSLADGGGTEAFF. In DNA form, the CDR3 reads TGTGCCAGCAGCTTAGCGGATGGGGGGGGCACTGAAGCTTTCTTT.

This clonotype has just a few counts. The V call is TRBV7-3, the J call TRBJ2-2, with 11 bases identical to TRBD2. The CDR3 sequence is 16 residues long. V lost 5 bases to trimming and J lost 5 bases; unmatched junction nucleotides: 7. Germline values: CDR1 SGHTA, CDR2 FQGTGA. CDR3 in amino acids: CASSPVGTSGTGELFF. In DNA, the CDR3 is TGTGCCAGCAGCCCGGTCGGGACTAGCGGAACCGGGGAGCTGTTTTTT.

Turning to this clonotype: A read error may explain this, as a much larger clone is one base away. The chain joins TRBV12-3 or TRBV12-4 to TRBJ2-7; possibly TRBD1 or TRBD2 for D (6 bases each). This CDR3 is built from 14 residues. CDR3 DNA: TGTGCCTGCAGTCAAGGGGGGATCTCCTACGAGCAGTACTTC. It translates to CACSQGGISYEQYF.

This clonotype was observed many times. This chain connects TRBV5-1 to TRBJ2-5; D is unclear. Germline CDR1 and CDR2: SGHRS and YFSETQ. Trimming removed 0 bases from V and 5 bases from J, with 5 bases in between. This CDR3 spans 12 amino acids. The CDR3 protein is CASSLDIETQYF. The CDR3 DNA reads as TGCGCCAGCAGCTTGGATATCGAGACCCAGTACTTC.

Concerning this clonotype: A much bigger clone sits one base away, suggesting this may be a read error. The rearrangement joins TRBV4-2 to TRBJ2-7; TRBD1 agrees at 9 bases. The CDR3 length is 15 residues. The V and J ends lost 4 bases and 5 bases, in that order; junction bases with no gene match: 9. CDR1 and CDR2 (germline): LGHNA, YNFKEQ. This chain's CDR3 is CASSRGWDRANEQYF. The CDR3 DNA reads as TGTGCCAGCAGCCGGGGGTGGGACAGGGCTAACGAGCAGTACTTC.

This clonotype was recorded a few times. The rearrangement uses TRBV27 and TRBJ2-2, with a weak D call TRBD2 (6 bases). The CDR3 consists of 15 residues. Germline V gene data show CDR1 as MNHEY and CDR2 as SMNVEV (reference sequence). Deletions cut 1 base from V and 6 bases from J, with 12 bases between. CDR3 DNA sequence: TGTGCCAGCAGTTTATATCGGGGGTCGGCCGGGGAGCTGTTTTTT. Translation: CASSLYRGSAGELFF.

This clonotype was found a few times. The chain recombines TRBV9 with TRBJ2-5; 13 bases fit TRBD2. The germline V gene has CDR1 SGDLS and CDR2 YYNGEE. J was trimmed by 5 bases and V by 3 bases; bases with no gene match: 13. This CDR3 is 18 amino acids long. The CDR3 DNA follows: TGTGCCAGCAGCGACGGGACTAGCGGGATCCTATTCTCGGAGACCCAGTACTTC. Translation gives CASSDGTSGILFSETQYF.

The rearrangement uses TRBV7-6 and TRBJ2-7; TRBD1 agrees at 8 bases. Germline trimming cut 1 base from V and 4 bases from J; bases unmatched to any gene: 6. The germline CDR1 and CDR2 sequences are SGHVS and FNYEAQ. The CDR3 spans 15 residues. CDR3 in DNA: TGTGCCAGCAGCTTAGGCGGGACAGGACCTTACGAGCAGTACTTC. Translated: CASSLGGTGPYEQYF.

This clonotype was recorded a few times. This chain connects TRBV28 to TRBJ2-7; D ambiguous. The CDR3 is 14 amino acids. Germline V gene sequence: CDR1 MDHEN, CDR2 SYDVKM. The germline V and J ends were trimmed by 3 bases and 2 bases, with 11 bases remaining between them. CDR3 region: CASSFGTFTYEQYF. The CDR3 DNA is TGTGCCAGCAGTTTTGGAACATTTACCTACGAGCAGTACTTC.

This clonotype has ten or more counts. The J gene is TRBJ2-5, the V gene TRBV28; a weak D match, TRBD1 (6 bases). Germline V lookup: CDR1 MDHEN, CDR2 SYDVKM. The V and J ends lost 5 bases and 8 bases respectively, with 21 bases between them. CDR3 length equals 15 residues. CDR3 nucleotide sequence: TGTGCCAGCAGTCGTCCCGGGACACCACCGGCCACCCAGTACTTC. It codes for CASSRPGTPPATQYF. Full variable domain (outside the CDR3, taken from reference TRBV28 and TRBJ2-5): DVKVTQSSRYLVKRTGEKVFLECVQDMDHENMFWYRQDPGLGLRLIYFSYDVKMKEKGDIPEGYSVSREKKERFSLILESASTNQTSMYLCASSRPGTPPATQYFGPGTRLLVL.

This clonotype was found many times. The chain employs TRBV15 and TRBJ2-7; TRBD1 aligns across 7 bases. The CDR3 is made up of 14 amino acids. Germline V gene sequence: CDR1 LNHNV, CDR2 YYDKDF (reference sequence). V was pared by 9 bases and J by 2 bases, with 10 bases of the junction left unmatched. The CDR3 DNA reads as TGTGCCACTACAAGGGACAGTAATACCTACGAGCAGTACTTC. Amino acids: CATTRDSNTYEQYF.

This clonotype was picked up many times. The CDR3 spells CASSLGDFGETQYF. In DNA, the CDR3 is TGTGCCAGCAGCTTAGGGGACTTTGGAGAGACCCAGTACTTC. The V call is TRBV7-9, the J call TRBJ2-5; TRBD2 might be the D (6 bases). Germline values: CDR1 SEHNR, CDR2 FQNEAQ (reference sequence). Trimming shortened V by 1 base and J by 4 bases, and 10 bases separated the two germline ends. The CDR3 has 14 amino acids.

In its sample, this clonotype was seen many times. The rearrangement links TRBV21-1 to TRBJ1-2. TRBV21-1 is designated a pseudogene. The CDR3 is 14 amino acids. For the CDR3, the DNA is TGTGCCAGCAGCAAAGAGGAAGGTAACTATGGCTACACCTTC. Protein: CASSKEEGNYGYTF.

The table lists this clonotype with many counts. The chain is built from TRBV2 and TRBJ2-1, with TRBD1 matching over 7 bases. Looked up from germline, CDR1 is SNHLY and CDR2 is FYNNEI. This CDR3 has 14 amino acids. The junction had 2 bases not matched to a gene; V was cut back by 6 bases and J by 0 bases. CDR3 DNA: TGTGCCAGCAGCGGGGACAGCTCCTACAATGAGCAGTTCTTC. Translating it yields CASSGDSSYNEQFF.

Remarks on this clonotype: Just one base apart from a much larger clone, this may be a read error. The rearrangement uses TRBV7-3 and TRBJ2-5; perhaps TRBD1 as D (5 bases). Germline V gene lookup returns CDR1 SGHTA and CDR2 FQGTGA. CDR3 size: 16 residues. The CDR3 here is CASSLIPGPSPSTHYF. The CDR3 DNA is TGTGCCAGCAGCTTAATACCAGGGCCATCTCCAAGTACCCACTACTTC.

The table lists this clonotype with many counts. The chain employs TRBV5-1 and TRBJ1-1; no clear D. Germline lookup yields CDR1 SGHRS and CDR2 YFSETQ. The CDR3 has 15 amino acids. Trimming took off 3 bases at V and 1 base at J, with 13 bases between the two ends. CDR3 sequence (DNA): TGCGCCAGCAGCTCCTCTGTTGACCCGAACACTGAAGCTTTCTTT. This sequence encodes CASSSSVDPNTEAFF.

This clonotype was seen at least ten times. The chain combines TRBV29-1 with TRBJ2-3; 7 positions agree with TRBD2. Germline V gene data show CDR1 as SQVTM and CDR2 as ANQGSEA. The CDR3 is 16 residues long. V lost 6 bases to trimming and J lost 2 bases; unmatched junction nucleotides: 14. CDR3 sequence: CSVPFLVAGNTDTQYF. The CDR3 DNA reads TGCAGCGTCCCGTTTTTGGTAGCGGGCAACACAGATACGCAGTATTTT.

This clonotype was counted at least ten times. This chain connects TRBV12-3 or TRBV12-4 to TRBJ1-2, with D perhaps TRBD1 (5 bases). CDR3 length: 14 amino acids. Between the trimmed V and J ends, which lost 5 bases and 5 bases, there was a span of 15 bases. The CDR3 DNA reads as TGTGCCAGCAGTCCTCGGGACGTTGGGTATGGCTACACCTTC. Its translation: CASSPRDVGYGYTF.

This clonotype has a handful of counts. V is TRBV20-1 and J is TRBJ2-3; D is perhaps TRBD2 (6 bases). The V end lost 8 bases, the J end lost 3 bases, and 15 bases lay between the germline ends. Germline values: CDR1 DFQATT, CDR2 SNEGSKA (reference sequence). This CDR3 spans 13 amino acids. In nucleotides, the CDR3 is TGCAGTTTTAGACTAGATTTGACAGATACGCAGTATTTT. Protein product: CSFRLDLTDTQYF.

This clonotype has ten or more counts. The chain joins TRBV5-1 to TRBJ2-7; TRBD2 matches at 8 bases. The CDR3 consists of 15 residues. V was clipped by 1 base and J by 1 base; unmatched bases: 4. Per germline, CDR1 SGHRS and CDR2 YFSETQ. DNA of the CDR3: TGCGCCAGCAGCTTGATGGCTAGCGGGTCCTACGAGCAGTACTTC. Translating gives CASSLMASGSYEQYF.